This T cell receptor beta chain was profiled in a study of T cells in Graves' hyperthyroidism and ophthalmopathy. Overall study context: Peripheral blood was acquired at first diagnosis, ahead of any therapy whatsoever.

From RNA transcripts, TCR beta CDR3 regions were amplified. First-round RT-PCR with HTBI primers amplified the TCR CDR3 region. TCRdb passed the multiplex PCR reads through MiXCR, listing each CDR3 protein once. The table has roughly 500,000 distinct CDR3 sequences, around 16% seen once. The CDR3 spans 15 residues. J gave up 6 bases and V 1 base, and 6 bases lay outside the gene matches. The V gene's germline CDR1 is DFQATT and CDR2 SNEGSKA (reference sequence). In the ophthalmopathy cohort, Clinical Activity Score was at least 3, NOSPECS grade at least 4, and duration under 3 months. The material sequenced was blood. The chain employs TRBV20-1 and TRBJ2-2, with 9 bases lining up with TRBD2. This receptor was identified in a woman aged 25 to 39 with Graves' ophthalmopathy. The CDR3 nucleotides read TGCAGTGCTAGAGGGGCGGGAGGGGTCGCCGGGGAGCTGTTTTTT. Its translation: CSARGAGGVAGELFF.